This TCR beta chain emerged from a study of blood T cell repertoires in COVID-19. In the authors' methods: It was from reference gene primer amplification that nucleated cell counts were estimated. Measured with immunoSEQ multiplex PCR; TCRdb has only the in-frame clones, and not every one. The DNA was the basis for D and trimming; V, J and clone size are from that table. This table holds around 70,000 clones, approximately 81% found once. The sample taken for sequencing was peripheral blood. The receptor comes from a woman of 80 years or more with active or convalescent COVID-19.

The CDR3 spells CAWSADRGDNQPQHF. CDR3 coding DNA: TGTGCCTGGAGTGCCGACAGGGGGGACAATCAGCCCCAGCATTTT. J is TRBJ1-5 and V is TRBV30, with 9 bases identical to TRBD1. This CDR3 is built from 15 residues. Germline V lookup: CDR1 GTSNPN, CDR2 SVGIG (reference sequence). V lost 1 base, J lost 3 bases, and 4 bases stayed unmatched.